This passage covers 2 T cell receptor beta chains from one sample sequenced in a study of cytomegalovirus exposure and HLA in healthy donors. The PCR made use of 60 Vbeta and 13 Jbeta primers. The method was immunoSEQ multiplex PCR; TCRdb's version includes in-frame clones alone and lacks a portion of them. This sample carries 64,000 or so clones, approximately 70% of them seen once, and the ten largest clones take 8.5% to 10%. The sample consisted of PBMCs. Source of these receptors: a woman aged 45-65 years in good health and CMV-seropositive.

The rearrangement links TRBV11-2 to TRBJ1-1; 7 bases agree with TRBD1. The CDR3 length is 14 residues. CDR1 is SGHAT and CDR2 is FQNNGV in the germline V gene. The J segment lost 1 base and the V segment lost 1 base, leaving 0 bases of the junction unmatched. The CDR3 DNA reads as TGTGCCAGCAGCTTAGGACAGGGGAACACTGAAGCTTTCTTT. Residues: CASSLGQGNTEAFF.

In DNA form, the CDR3 reads TGTGCCAGTAGACCCCGGGGGACAGGGATGCGTCTTGGCTACACCTTC. Translation gives CASRPRGTGMRLGYTF. V usage is TRBV19 and J usage is TRBJ1-2; 9 bases are a match to TRBD1. Germline V gene lookup returns CDR1 LNHDA and CDR2 SQIVND (reference sequence). This CDR3 comprises 16 residues. With 6 bases clipped from V and 7 bases from J, the junction kept 15 bases outside the gene matches.